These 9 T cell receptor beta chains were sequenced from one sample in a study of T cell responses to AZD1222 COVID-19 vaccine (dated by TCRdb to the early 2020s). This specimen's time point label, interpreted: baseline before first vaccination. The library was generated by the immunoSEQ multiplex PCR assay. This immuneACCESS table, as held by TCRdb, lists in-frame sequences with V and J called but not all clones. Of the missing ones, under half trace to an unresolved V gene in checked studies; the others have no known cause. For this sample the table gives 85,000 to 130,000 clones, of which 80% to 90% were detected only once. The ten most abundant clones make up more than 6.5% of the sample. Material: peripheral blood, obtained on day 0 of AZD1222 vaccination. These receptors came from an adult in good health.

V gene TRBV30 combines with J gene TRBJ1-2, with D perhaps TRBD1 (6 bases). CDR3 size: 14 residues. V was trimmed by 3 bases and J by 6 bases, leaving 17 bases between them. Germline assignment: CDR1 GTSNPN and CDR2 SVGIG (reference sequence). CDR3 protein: CAWRVSGQAHGYTF. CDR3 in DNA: TGTGCCTGGAGGGTATCGGGACAAGCCCATGGCTACACCTTC. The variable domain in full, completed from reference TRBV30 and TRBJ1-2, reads SQTIHQWPATLVQPVGSPLSLECTVEGTSNPNLYWYRQAAGRGLQLLFYSVGIGQISSEVPQNLSASRPQDRQFILSSKKLLLSDSGFYLCAWRVSGQAHGYTFGSGTRLTVV.

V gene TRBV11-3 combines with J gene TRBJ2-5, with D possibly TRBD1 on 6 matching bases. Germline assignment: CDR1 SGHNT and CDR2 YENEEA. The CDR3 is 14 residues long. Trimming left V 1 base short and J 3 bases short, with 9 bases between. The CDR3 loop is CASSLARDKETQYF. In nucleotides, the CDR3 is TGTGCCAGCAGCTTAGCTCGGGACAAAGAGACCCAGTACTTC.

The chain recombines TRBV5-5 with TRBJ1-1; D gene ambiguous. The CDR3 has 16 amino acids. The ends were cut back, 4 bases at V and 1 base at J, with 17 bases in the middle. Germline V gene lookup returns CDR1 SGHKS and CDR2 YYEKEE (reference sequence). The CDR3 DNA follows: TGTGCCAGCAGCCCTTACTGGGTGCGAACGAACACTGAAGCTTTCTTT. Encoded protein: CASSPYWVRTNTEAFF.

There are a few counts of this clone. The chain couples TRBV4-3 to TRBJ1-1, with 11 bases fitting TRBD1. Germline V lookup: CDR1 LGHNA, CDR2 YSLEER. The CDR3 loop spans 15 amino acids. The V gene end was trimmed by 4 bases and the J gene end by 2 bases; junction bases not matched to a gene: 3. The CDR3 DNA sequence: TGCGCCAGCAGCCCCAGGACAGGGGGCAACACTGAAGCTTTCTTT. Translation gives CASSPRTGGNTEAFF.

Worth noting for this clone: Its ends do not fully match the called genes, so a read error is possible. The CDR3 DNA reads TGTGCCAGCACCTTGAGGGGGATCGACGAGCAGTACTTC. It encodes CASTLRGIDEQYF. The chain uses TRBV5-8 and TRBJ2-7, with TRBD1 as a possible D gene (6 bases). The CDR3 length is 13 residues. CDR1 and CDR2 (germline): SGHTS, YDEGEE.

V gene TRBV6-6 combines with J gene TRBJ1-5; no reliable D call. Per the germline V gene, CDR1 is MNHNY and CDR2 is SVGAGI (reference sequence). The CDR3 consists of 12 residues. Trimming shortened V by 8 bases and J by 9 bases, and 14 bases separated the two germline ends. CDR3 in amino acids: CASRERRGPQHF. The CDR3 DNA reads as TGTGCCAGCCGCGAAAGACGGGGGCCCCAGCATTTT.

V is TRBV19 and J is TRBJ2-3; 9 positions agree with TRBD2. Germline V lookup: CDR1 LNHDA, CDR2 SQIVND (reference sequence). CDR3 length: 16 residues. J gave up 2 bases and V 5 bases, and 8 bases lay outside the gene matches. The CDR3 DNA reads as TGTGCCAGTAGTGGAAGAGCGGGGGGCCCCACAGATACGCAGTATTTT. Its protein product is CASSGRAGGPTDTQYF.

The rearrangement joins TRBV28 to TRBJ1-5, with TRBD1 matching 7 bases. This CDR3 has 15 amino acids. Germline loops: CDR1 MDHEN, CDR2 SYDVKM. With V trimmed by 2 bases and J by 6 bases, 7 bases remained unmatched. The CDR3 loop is CASSLLQEGAQPQHF. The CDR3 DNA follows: TGTGCCAGCAGTTTACTACAGGAGGGGGCTCAGCCCCAGCATTTT. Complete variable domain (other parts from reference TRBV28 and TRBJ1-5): DVKVTQSSRYLVKRTGEKVFLECVQDMDHENMFWYRQDPGLGLRLIYFSYDVKMKEKGDIPEGYSVSREKKERFSLILESASTNQTSMYLCASSLLQEGAQPQHFGDGTRLSIL.

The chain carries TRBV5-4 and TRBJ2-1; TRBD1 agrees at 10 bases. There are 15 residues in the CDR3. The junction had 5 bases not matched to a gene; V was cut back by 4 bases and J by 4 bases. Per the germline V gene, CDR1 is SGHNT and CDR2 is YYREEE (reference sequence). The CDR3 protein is CASSPDRGRYNEQFF. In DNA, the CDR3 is TGTGCCAGCAGCCCTGACAGGGGGCGGTACAATGAGCAGTTCTTC.